Sequencing of this T cell receptor (beta chain) was carried out in a study of cytotoxic CD8 clonotypes in ibrutinib-treated CLL. The CDR3 length is 14 residues. The germline V gene has CDR1 MNHNS and CDR2 SASEGT. After removal of 6 bases from V and 1 base from J, the junction contained 5 bases not matched to a gene. TCRdb's copy holds only in-frame clones and misses some; the assay was immunoSEQ multiplex PCR. The data contain fewer than 400,000 clones, 67% of them seen just once; the ten biggest clones take up roughly 6%. This receptor was obtained from a human donor with chronic lymphocytic leukemia. The chain joins TRBV6-1 to TRBJ2-7; the match to TRBD1 covers 8 bases. The sample was PBMCs, taken after 36 months of ibrutinib treatment. In DNA, the CDR3 is TGTGCCAGCAGGACAGGGGACGGGTCCTACGAGCAGTACTTC. This sequence encodes CASRTGDGSYEQYF.